The 9 T cell receptor beta chains in this list originate from one sample, sequenced in a study of blood T cell repertoires in COVID-19. TCRdb's copy holds only in-frame clones and misses some; the assay was immunoSEQ multiplex PCR. The data hold more than 100,000 clones, with 65% to 90% observed a single time. The material sequenced was peripheral blood. These receptors were taken from an elderly man with acute or convalescent COVID-19.

The rearrangement joins TRBV21-1 to TRBJ2-7; TRBD2 is taken as the D call from the table, unchecked against the DNA. TRBV21-1 is tagged as a pseudogene. This CDR3 region has 16 residues. Written as DNA, the CDR3 is TGTGCCAGCAGCAAAGTTCCAGCGGGGTACTCCTACGAGCAGTACTTC. It codes for CASSKVPAGYSYEQYF.

V is TRBV5-1 and J is TRBJ1-4, with D tentatively TRBD1 (5 bases). CDR3 length: 15 amino acids. With 4 bases removed from V and 3 bases from J, the gap between germline ends came to 13 bases. Per germline, CDR1 SGHRS and CDR2 YFSETQ. Here the CDR3 DNA reads TGCGCCAGCAGCCCTACAGGTGCAGCTAATGAAAAACTGTTTTTT. Translating it yields CASSPTGAANEKLFF.

This clone was found once. V and J are TRBV7-6 and TRBJ2-3, with D possibly matching TRBD1 (5 bases). Trimming cost V 5 bases and J 0 bases, with 9 bases left between them. CDR1 and CDR2 from the germline V gene are SGHVS and FNYEAQ. The CDR3 length is 14 residues. CDR3 in DNA: TGTGCCAGCAGCCCCAGACAGAGCACAGATACGCAGTATTTT. Translating it yields CASSPRQSTDTQYF.

V gene TRBV2 combines with J gene TRBJ1-2; TRBD1 is a possible D gene (5 bases). This CDR3 contains 11 residues. CDR1 SNHLY and CDR2 FYNNEI come from the germline V gene. V gave up 11 bases and J gave up 5 bases, with 12 bases separating them. CDR3 protein: CAGGEGYGYTF. The CDR3 DNA reads as TGTGCCGGGGGGGAGGGTTATGGCTACACCTTC.

The genes are TRBV11-3 and TRBJ2-1; 7 bases match TRBD2. J lost 0 bases, V lost 3 bases, and 8 bases had no gene match. The germline V gene encodes CDR1 SGHNT and CDR2 YENEEA. The CDR3 contains 17 residues. CDR3 loop: CASSFKATGGSYNEQFF. The CDR3 DNA follows: TGTGCCAGCAGCTTTAAAGCAACGGGGGGCTCCTACAATGAGCAGTTCTTC.

Comments on this clone: One end of the junction is discordant with germline, which a read error may explain. The rearrangement joins TRBV6-6 to TRBJ1-2, with 7 bases identical to TRBD1. CDR1 is MNHNY, CDR2 SVGAGI, per germline (reference sequence). The CDR3 runs 13 residues. CDR3 loop: CASSYPEGTRDSF. The CDR3 DNA sequence: TGTGCCAGCAGTTACCCCGAAGGAACCCGGGACAGCTTC.

This clone came up many times. At one end the junction does not follow the germline gene, possibly because of a read error. The chain couples TRBV24-1 to TRBJ1-2; no reliable D call. Germline-derived CDR1 and CDR2 are KGHDR and SFDVKD. The CDR3 consists of 11 residues. The DNA for the CDR3 is TGTGCCACCAGTGACGAGGGCAGATCCTACTTC. Amino acids: CATSDEGRSYF.

V and J are TRBV3-1 (or the pseudogene TRBV3-2) and TRBJ1-1, with a weak D call TRBD1 (6 bases). The CDR3 contains 14 residues. V lost 1 base and J 6 bases, leaving 12 bases between the germline ends. Germline CDR1 reads LGHDT; CDR2 reads YNNKEL (reference sequence). The CDR3 spells CASSQVQGNAEAFF. CDR3 DNA sequence: TGTGCCAGCAGCCAAGTACAGGGTAACGCTGAAGCTTTCTTT.

The chain uses TRBV7-2 and TRBJ1-1; 8 nucleotides agree with TRBD1. V shed 5 bases and J 5 bases; nucleotides not matched to a gene: 7. This CDR3 spans 14 amino acids. CDR1 and CDR2 (germline): SGHTA, FQGNSA. CDR3: CASSPGQGRTEAFF. DNA of the CDR3: TGTGCCAGCAGCCCTGGACAGGGTAGAACTGAAGCTTTCTTT.